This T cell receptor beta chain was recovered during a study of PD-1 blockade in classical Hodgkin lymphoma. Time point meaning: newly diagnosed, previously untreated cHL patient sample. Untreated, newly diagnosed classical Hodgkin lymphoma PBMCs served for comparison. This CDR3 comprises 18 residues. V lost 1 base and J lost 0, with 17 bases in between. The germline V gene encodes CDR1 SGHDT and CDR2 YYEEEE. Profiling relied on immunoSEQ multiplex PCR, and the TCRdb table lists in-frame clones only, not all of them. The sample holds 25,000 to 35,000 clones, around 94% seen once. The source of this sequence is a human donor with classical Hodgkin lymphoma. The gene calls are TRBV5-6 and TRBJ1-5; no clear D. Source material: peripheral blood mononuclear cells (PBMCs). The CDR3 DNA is TGTGCCAGCAGCTTGTTTACGGGGAGAAAGTATAGCAATCAGCCCCAGCATTTT. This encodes CASSLFTGRKYSNQPQHF. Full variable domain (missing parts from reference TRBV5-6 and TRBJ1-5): DAGVTQSPTHLIKTRGQQVTLRCSPKSGHDTVSWYQQALGQGPQFIFQYYEEEERQRGNFPDRFSGHQFPNYSSELNVNALLLGDSALYLCASSLFTGRKYSNQPQHFGDGTRLSIL.